This is a list of T cell receptor beta chains from one sample in a study of cytomegalovirus exposure and HLA in healthy donors. Profiled with immunoSEQ multiplex PCR; TCRdb holds only in-frame clones, not every one. The profile shows approximately 190,000 clones, roughly 80% of them singletons. Input material: PBMCs. The receptors originated from a woman in her 30s in good health and CMV-seropositive. Both conserved end residues are part of each CDR3. Each record gives: CDR3 protein, CDR3 DNA, D gene, J gene, clone size, V gene. A D gene is named only where the DNA matches it firmly. Clone size is not always given. Where it is, it says once, few, many or a class for expanded clones.

CASSSRDFLSGNTIYF,TGTGCCAGCAGCTCCAGGGACTTTCTCTCTGGAAACACCATATATTTT,NA,TRBJ1-3,NA,TRBV7-9
CASRREDRDTYEQYF,TGTGCCAGCAGGAGGGAGGACAGGGACACCTACGAGCAGTACTTC,TRBD1,TRBJ2-7,NA,TRBV28
CAISAGQGARETQYF,TGTGCCATCAGTGCGGGACAGGGGGCTAGAGAGACCCAGTACTTC,TRBD1,TRBJ2-5,NA,TRBV10-3
CAWSADRGVADTQYF,TGTGCCTGGAGTGCGGACAGGGGGGTGGCAGATACGCAGTATTTT,TRBD1,TRBJ2-3,NA,TRBV30
CASSLSRYTSQPQHF,TGTGCCAGCAGTTTATCTAGATATACTTCACAGCCCCAGCATTTT,NA,TRBJ1-5,NA,TRBV27
CAWSRQGGPGWDQPQHF,TGTGCCTGGAGCCGACAGGGAGGCCCCGGCTGGGATCAGCCCCAGCATTTT,TRBD1,TRBJ1-5,NA,TRBV30
CASRQGVNEQFF,TGTGCCAGCAGACAGGGGGTCAATGAGCAGTTCTTC,TRBD1,TRBJ2-1,NA,TRBV2
CASSLKGGRVSTDTQYF,TGTGCCAGCAGCTTAAAGGGTGGGCGGGTTAGCACAGATACGCAGTATTTT,NA,TRBJ2-3,NA,TRBV7-3
CATSRDSWREKLFF,TGTGCCACCAGCAGGGACAGCTGGCGGGAAAAACTGTTTTTT,NA,TRBJ1-4,once,TRBV15
CASADRDATLHF,TGTGCCAGCGCGGACAGGGACGCGACCCTCCACTTT,TRBD1,TRBJ1-6,NA,TRBV2
CAWSEGGAYGYTF,TGTGCCTGGAGTGAAGGGGGCGCATATGGCTACACCTTC,TRBD1,TRBJ1-2,NA,TRBV30